The 10 T cell receptor beta chains presented below share a single source sample, sequenced in a study of molecular identifiers for immune sequencing clone quantification. One entry per CDR3 protein results from TCRdb running MiXCR on the PCR reads. The table has some 650,000 distinct CDR3 sequences, 20% seen once. Sequenced: naive CD8+ T cells from blood, with Jurkat cell RNA spiked in. As for subset: FACS-sorted CD8+CD4-CCR7+CD45RA+ naive T cells. The receptors here all came from a human donor in good health. Some libraries in this study had Jurkat cell RNA spiked in.

Ten or more counts support this clonotype. The genes are TRBV5-4 and TRBJ2-7, with D tentatively TRBD1 (6 bases). This CDR3 spans 15 amino acids. CDR1 and CDR2 (germline): SGHNT, YYREEE (reference sequence). V lost 2 bases, J lost 3 bases, and 15 bases lay in between. CDR3: CASSLSTGSGYEQYF. CDR3 DNA: TGTGCCAGCAGCTTATCGACAGGAAGTGGCTACGAGCAGTACTTC.

Concerning this clonotype: Being one base from a much bigger clone, this may be a read error. V usage is TRBV28 and J usage is TRBJ1-4; TRBD1 might be the D (5 bases). Germline V CDR1 and CDR2: MDHEN, SYDVKM. This CDR3 is 11 amino acids long. This CDR3 reads CASSAVQALAF. CDR3 nucleotide sequence: TGTGCCAGCAGTGCAGTACAGGCTTTAGCTTTT.

This clonotype was observed a handful of times. V gene TRBV19 combines with J gene TRBJ2-7, with D possibly called TRBD1 or TRBD2 (5 bases each). The CDR3 has 14 residues. CDR1 is LNHDA, CDR2 SQIVND, per germline (reference sequence). The germline V and J ends were trimmed by 1 base and 2 bases, with 9 bases remaining between them. For the CDR3, the DNA is TGTGCCAGTAGTATAGCTGAGGGGCCCTACGAGCAGTACTTC. Amino acids: CASSIAEGPYEQYF. Variable domain in full (rest from reference TRBV19 and TRBJ2-7): DGGITQSPKYLFRKEGQNVTLSCEQNLNHDAMYWYRQDPGQGLRLIYYSQIVNDFQKGDIAEGYSVSREKKESFPLTVTSAQKNPTAFYLCASSIAEGPYEQYFGPGTRLTVT.

This clonotype was counted at least ten times. The chain is built from TRBV5-1 and TRBJ1-1; D may be TRBD1 (6 bases). Trimming left V 6 bases short and J 2 bases short, with 11 bases between. Germline CDR1 SGHRS, CDR2 YFSETQ. The CDR3 spans 13 residues. The CDR3 sequence is CASTRGVNTEAFF. In nucleotides, the CDR3 is TGCGCCAGCACCAGGGGCGTTAACACTGAAGCTTTCTTT.

The rearrangement joins TRBV6-2 or TRBV6-3 to TRBJ1-5, with D perhaps TRBD1 (5 bases). The CDR3 is 14 residues long. CDR1 MNHEY and CDR2 SVGEGT come from the germline V gene. V dropped 2 bases and J dropped 4 bases, with 9 bases sitting between them. CDR3 residues: CASSYIPGNQPQHF. CDR3 bases: TGTGCCAGCAGTTACATTCCAGGGAATCAGCCCCAGCATTTT.

Details on this clonotype: A read error is possible here, since a much larger clone lies one base away. V gene TRBV30 combines with J gene TRBJ2-7, with TRBD1 as a possible D gene (6 bases). CDR3 size: 15 residues. CDR1 and CDR2 (germline): GTSNPN, SVGIG (reference sequence). The CDR3 bases are TGTGCCTGGAGTGCCCCGGGACACCCTCCCTACGGGCAGTACTTC. It encodes CAWSAPGHPPYGQYF.

This clonotype was seen ten or more times. V usage is TRBV6-5 and J usage is TRBJ2-7; D is undetermined. The CDR3 totals 14 residues. Germline CDR1 reads MNHEY; CDR2 reads SVGAGI. Trimming removed 0 bases from V and 3 bases from J, with 9 bases in between. The CDR3 sequence is CASSYSGRDYEQYF. DNA of the CDR3: TGTGCCAGCAGTTACTCAGGACGAGACTACGAGCAGTACTTC.

Turning to this clonotype: A much larger clone differs by one base, so this may be a read error. The J gene is TRBJ2-1, the V gene TRBV25-1, with D possibly matching TRBD2 (6 bases). Germline V gene lookup returns CDR1 MGHDK and CDR2 SYGVNS. The CDR3 totals 12 residues. The CDR3 region has the DNA TGTGCCAGCAGAACCGGGGGTAATGAGCGGTTCTTC. As protein: CASRTGGNERFF.

Details on this clonotype: A much larger clone lies one base from this, so it may be a read error. This rearrangement joins TRBV15 to TRBJ2-3; perhaps TRBD2 as D (6 bases). Germline assignment: CDR1 LNHNV and CDR2 YYDKDF (reference sequence). The CDR3 has 15 residues. The CDR3 DNA follows: TGTGCCACCAGCAGAGATCTCGCGGGGACGGATACGCGGTATTTT. It is translated as CATSRDLAGTDTRYF.

This clonotype was detected many times. V gene TRBV21-1 combines with J gene TRBJ2-5. TRBV21-1 is an annotated pseudogene. The CDR3 contains 11 residues. CDR3 nucleotides: TGTGCCAGCAGCAAACCAGAGACCCAGTACTTC. It is translated as CASSKPETQYF.